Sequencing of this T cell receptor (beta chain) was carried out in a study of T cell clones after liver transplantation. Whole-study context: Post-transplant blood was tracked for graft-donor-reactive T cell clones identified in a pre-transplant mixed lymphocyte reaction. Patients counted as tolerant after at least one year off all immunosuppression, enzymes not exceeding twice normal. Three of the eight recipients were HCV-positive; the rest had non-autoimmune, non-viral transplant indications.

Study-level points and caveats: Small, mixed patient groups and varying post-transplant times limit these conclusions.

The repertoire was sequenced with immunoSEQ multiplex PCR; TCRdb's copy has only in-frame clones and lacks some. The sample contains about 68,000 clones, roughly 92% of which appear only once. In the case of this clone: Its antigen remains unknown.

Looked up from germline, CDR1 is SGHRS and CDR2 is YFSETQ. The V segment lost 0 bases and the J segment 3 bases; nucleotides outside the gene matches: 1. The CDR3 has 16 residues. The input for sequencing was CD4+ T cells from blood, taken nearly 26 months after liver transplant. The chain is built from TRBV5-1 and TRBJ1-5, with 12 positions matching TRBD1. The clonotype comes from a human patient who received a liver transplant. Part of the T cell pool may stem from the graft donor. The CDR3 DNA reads TGCGCCAGCAGCTTGGGGGACAGGGGGCCCAATCAGCCCCAGCATTTT. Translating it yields CASSLGDRGPNQPQHF.